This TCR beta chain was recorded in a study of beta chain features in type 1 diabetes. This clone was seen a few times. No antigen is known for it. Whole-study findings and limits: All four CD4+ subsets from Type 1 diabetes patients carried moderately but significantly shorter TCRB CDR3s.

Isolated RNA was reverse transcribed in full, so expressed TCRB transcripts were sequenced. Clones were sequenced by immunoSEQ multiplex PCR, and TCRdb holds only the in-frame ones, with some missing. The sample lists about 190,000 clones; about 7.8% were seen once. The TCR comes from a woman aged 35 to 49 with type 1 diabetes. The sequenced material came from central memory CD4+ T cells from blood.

The CDR3 sequence is CASSPRTSGYNEQFF. The CDR3 region has the DNA TGTGCCAGCAGCCCCCGGACTAGCGGCTACAATGAGCAGTTCTTC. The chain joins TRBV28 to TRBJ2-1, with 10 positions matching TRBD2. The V gene end was trimmed by 6 bases and the J gene end by 3 bases; junction bases not matched to a gene: 5. Germline V gene sequence: CDR1 MDHEN, CDR2 SYDVKM. CDR3 length equals 15 residues.